Detailed here is one T cell receptor beta chain. Its antigen remains undetermined. No base qualities exist here, and no much larger clone lies one base off it. The source of the sample is a study of post-analysis software for immune sequencing data (dated by TCRdb to 2015 to 2017). Notes on the research overall: Recorded disease courses included relapsing-remitting, secondary progressive and progressive-relapsing multiple sclerosis, with some patients lacking subtype annotation. Patient repertoires were compared against about twelve previously published healthy control repertoires from donors aged 6 to 25 years. A subset of samples was prepared in parallel using single-end sample barcoding, then pooled and co-amplified after Illumina adapter ligation.

The library came from PCR. Instrument used: Illumina HiSeq 2500. To reduce PCR and sequencing biases, unique molecular identifiers were incorporated into the TCR beta cDNA libraries. Roughly 0.5 million cDNA molecules were obtained per 1 to 10 million input T cells, so each molecule approximated one T cell. The patient libraries were prepared and sequenced using the same protocol as the earlier healthy control dataset. Samples belonging to the same batch were prepared together, multiplexed and sequenced on a shared HiSeq lane. In the paper's pipeline: MIGEC handled the raw barcoded reads, throwing out single-read molecular identifier groups before consensus assembly and CDR3 extraction. VDJtools was used for post-analysis of the clonotype tables, and diversity was normalized by down-sampling every dataset to the size of the smallest sample. In repertoire overlap clustering, CDR3 amino acid sequences, but not nucleotide sequences, were matched to correct batch-related cross-sample contamination. Using fastp at Q25 and MiXCR, TCRdb reprocessed the public reads and kept productive beta chains. Rows are unified per CDR3 protein, each entry keeping the most common DNA and genes. These V and J calls derive from TCRdb rather than the authors' analysis. Within this sample are about 260,000 distinct CDR3 sequences, with 36% of them counted one time only. Under 5.5% of the sample rests with the top ten.

V and J are trimmed by 5 bases and 3 bases, and the gene matches miss 7 bases of the junction. The CDR3, from cysteine to phenylalanine, totals 15 residues. Kept here is only the CDR3 DNA, which spans 45 bases and is read in frame from base 1. CDR1 and CDR2 (SGHAT, FQNNGV) derive from the germline V gene. To demonstrate the VDJtools post-analysis software, TCR beta repertoires were profiled from the peripheral blood of 10 to 15 young patients with multiple sclerosis. The patients with multiple sclerosis were children and adolescents between about 6 and 17 years of age. Results and caveats for the whole study, not just this receptor: Normalized Chao1 diversity was significantly lower in multiple sclerosis patients than controls, suggesting substantial peripheral T-cell clonal expansion. Direct clustering with F measure showed strong co-clustering of samples prepared in the same batch, prompting a batch-effect correction. The control group was slightly older than the multiple sclerosis patient group. A few TRBV segments, including TRBV5-6, TRBV5-1 and TRBV20-1, were significantly more frequent in patients than controls.

The sequencing input was blood. The sequence is built from TRBV11-2 and TRBJ1-3; a stretch of 7 junction bases matches TRBD1. This receptor was taken from a girl under 18 with multiple sclerosis. The CDR3 amino acid sequence is: CASSRQGFGGNTIYF. The bases read TGTGCCAGCAGCCGACAGGGATTTGGTGGAAACACCATATATTTT.